A selection of T cell receptor beta chains follows, all from one sample in a study of a mutant IDH1 vaccine in newly diagnosed glioma. Their target antigens are unknown. Assay: immunoSEQ multiplex PCR; the TCRdb copy retains only in-frame clones and omits some. The sample comprises around 40,000 clones, roughly 80% of which are singletons, and around 2.5% rests with the top ten. The input for sequencing was PBMCs, taken from a glioma patient whose treatment included an IDH1 peptide vaccine. These receptors were taken from a woman younger than 35 with glioma. Some clones in this sample may be carry-over from other donors' samples. The CDR3 runs from the conserved cysteine through the conserved F or W. The D gene is left open where the match is weak. A row's size may be missing; if present it is once, few, many or a size class.

TRBV5-1,-,15,TRBD1,TRBJ2-3,CASSPRTGPTDTQYF,TGCGCCAGCTCCCCCCGGACAGGGCCCACAGATACGCAGTATTTT
TRBV27,-,14,TRBD2,TRBJ2-3,CASRLRLAGDTQYF,TGTGCCAGTAGATTAAGACTAGCGGGAGATACGCAGTATTTT
TRBV12-5,-,18,TRBD2,TRBJ2-2,CASGPIGGAGALTGELFF,TGTGCTAGTGGTCCGATCGGGGGAGCGGGGGCGCTCACCGGGGAGCTGTTTTTT
TRBV7-8,-,15,TRBD1,TRBJ1-2,CASSLSSGQGTGYTF,TGTGCCAGCAGCTTAAGTTCGGGACAGGGCACTGGCTACACCTTC
TRBV13,-,15,TRBD1,TRBJ2-7,CASSSDRVRTYEQYF,TGTGCCAGCAGCTCGGACAGGGTACGAACCTACGAGCAGTACTTC
TRBV11-3,-,17,-,TRBJ2-7,CASSPRSGRDLKYEQYF,TGTGCCAGCAGCCCTAGGAGTGGGCGGGACCTGAAATACGAGCAGTACTTC
TRBV7-9,-,14,TRBD1,TRBJ1-2,CASSPRTGAYGYTF,TGTGCCAGCAGCCCTCGGACAGGGGCCTATGGCTACACCTTC
TRBV29-1,once,16,TRBD2,TRBJ2-5,CSVEDPPGRARETQYF,TGCAGCGTTGAAGATCCCCCCGGGAGGGCCAGAGAGACCCAGTACTTC
TRBV27,-,14,-,TRBJ2-1,CASSLLVRYNEQFF,TGTGCCAGCAGTTTACTGGTTCGGTACAATGAGCAGTTCTTC
TRBV29-1,-,11,-,TRBJ2-7,CSALFAGGEDF,TGCAGCGCCCTCTTTGCCGGGGGCGAGGACTTC
TRBV14,-,12,TRBD1,TRBJ1-2,CASSRDSIGYTF,TGTGCCAGCAGCCGGGACAGTATCGGCTACACCTTC
TRBV5-8,-,15,-,TRBJ1-1,CASSLPGALNTEAFF,TGTGCCAGCAGCTTGCCAGGGGCCCTGAACACTGAAGCTTTCTTT
TRBV27,-,14,-,TRBJ1-1,CASSLGAGFTEAFF,TGTGCCAGCAGTTTAGGGGCGGGGTTCACTGAAGCTTTCTTT
TRBV6-1,-,17,-,TRBJ2-3,CASSERGTSLSTDTQYF,TGTGCCAGCAGTGAAAGAGGGACATCCCTTAGCACAGATACGCAGTATTTT
TRBV4-2,-,16,TRBD2,TRBJ2-1,CASGQEAGLAGGEQFF,TGTGCCAGCGGCCAAGAAGCTGGACTAGCGGGAGGAGAGCAGTTCTTC
TRBV14,-,12,-,TRBJ1-1,CASSQVNTEAFF,TGTGCCAGCAGCCAAGTGAACACTGAAGCTTTCTTT
TRBV30,-,12,TRBD2,TRBJ2-7,CALLAGSYEQYF,TGTGCCTTACTAGCGGGTTCCTACGAGCAGTACTTC
TRBV7-9,-,17,TRBD1,TRBJ1-1,CASSLTGGQGRTTEAFF,TGTGCCAGCAGCTTAACCGGAGGACAGGGGCGAACAACTGAAGCTTTCTTT
TRBV4-2,-,19,-,TRBJ2-7,CASSQDHQSSARSSYEQYF,TGTGCCAGCAGCCAAGATCATCAGTCTAGCGCCCGGAGCTCCTACGAGCAGTACTTC
TRBV9,-,15,-,TRBJ2-2,CASSVTGRNTGELFF,TGTGCCAGCAGCGTTACGGGTCGGAACACCGGGGAGCTGTTTTTT
TRBV10-2,once,13,-,TRBJ1-1,CATLLTVNTEAFF,TGCGCCACCCTCCTGACAGTGAACACTGAAGCTTTCTTT
TRBV27,-,13,-,TRBJ2-7,CASSLSRGGEQYF,TGTGCCAGCAGTTTAAGTAGGGGGGGGGAGCAGTACTTC
TRBV19,-,16,-,TRBJ1-1,CASSIRLETMNTEAFF,TGTGCCAGTAGTATCAGGTTAGAAACGATGAACACTGAAGCTTTCTTT
TRBV9,-,15,-,TRBJ2-2,CASSSGHTNTGELFF,TGTGCCAGCAGCTCAGGACACACGAACACCGGGGAGCTGTTTTTT
TRBV2,-,19,TRBD2,TRBJ2-1,CASSDLGGRARSSYNEQFF,TGTGCCAGCAGTGATTTGGGCGGGAGGGCCAGGAGCTCCTACAATGAGCAGTTCTTC
TRBV7-2,-,15,TRBD2,TRBJ2-7,CASSLGTSGGYEQYF,TGTGCCAGCAGCTTAGGCACTAGCGGGGGCTACGAGCAGTACTTC
TRBV14,-,14,TRBD1,TRBJ1-2,CASSPTGTGRGYTF,TGTGCCAGCAGCCCTACCGGGACAGGGCGCGGCTACACCTTC
TRBV4-2,-,13,-,TRBJ2-2,CASSQGLTGELFF,TGTGCCAGCAGCCAAGGCCTGACCGGGGAGCTGTTTTTT
TRBV5-4,-,13,-,TRBJ2-1,CASSFKGGNEQFF,TGTGCCAGCAGCTTTAAAGGAGGCAATGAGCAGTTCTTC
TRBV6-1,-,15,-,TRBJ2-2,CASSVLGDRTGELFF,TGTGCCAGCAGTGTTTTAGGGGATCGCACCGGGGAGCTGTTTTTT
TRBV6-1,few,15,-,TRBJ1-5,CASSPQGISNQPQHF,TGTGCCAGCAGCCCGCAGGGGATCAGCAATCAGCCCCAGCATTTT
TRBV4-1,few,17,TRBD2,TRBJ2-3,CASSLGLAGGYTDTQYF,TGCGCCAGCAGCCTTGGACTAGCGGGAGGTTACACAGATACGCAGTATTTT
TRBV5-6,-,15,-,TRBJ2-7,CASSRIGPSSYEQYF,TGTGCCAGCAGCCGTATTGGACCGAGCTCCTACGAGCAGTACTTC
TRBV29-1,-,16,TRBD2,TRBJ2-1,CSVGLAGGYPDNEQFF,TGCAGCGTTGGGCTAGCGGGAGGGTATCCGGACAATGAGCAGTTCTTC
TRBV5-5,-,17,TRBD2,TRBJ2-3,CASSLASGGVPTDTQYF,TGTGCCAGCAGCTTGGCTAGCGGGGGGGTCCCCACAGATACGCAGTATTTT
TRBV6-5,-,14,-,TRBJ1-3,CASRRGISGNTIYF,TGTGCCAGCAGAAGGGGGATCTCTGGAAACACCATATATTTT
TRBV30,few,15,TRBD1,TRBJ1-6,CAWNRDSFYNSPLHF,TGTGCCTGGAATCGGGACAGCTTCTATAATTCACCCCTCCACTTT
TRBV11-3,-,13,-,TRBJ2-3,CASSLTFTDTQYF,TGTGCCAGCAGCTTGACTTTCACAGATACGCAGTATTTT